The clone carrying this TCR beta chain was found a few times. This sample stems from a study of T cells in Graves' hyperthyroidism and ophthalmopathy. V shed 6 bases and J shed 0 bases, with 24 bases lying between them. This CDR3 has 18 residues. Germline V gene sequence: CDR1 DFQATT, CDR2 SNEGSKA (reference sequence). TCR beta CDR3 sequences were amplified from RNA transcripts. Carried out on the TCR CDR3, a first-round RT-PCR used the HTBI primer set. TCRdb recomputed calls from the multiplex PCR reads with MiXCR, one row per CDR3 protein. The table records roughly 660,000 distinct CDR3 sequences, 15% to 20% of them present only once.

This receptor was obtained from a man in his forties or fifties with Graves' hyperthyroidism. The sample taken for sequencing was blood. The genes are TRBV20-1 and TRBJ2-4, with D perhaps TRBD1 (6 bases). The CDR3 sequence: CSARNGEYRVLAKNIQYF. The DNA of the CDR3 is TGCAGTGCCCGAAATGGGGAATACAGGGTCCTAGCCAAAAACATTCAGTACTTC.